A single sample gave rise to the 13 T cell receptor beta chains below, sequenced in a study of PD-1 blockade in classical Hodgkin lymphoma (dated by TCRdb to about 2020). Explained via the paper, the time point label denotes: cycle 4 day 1 (C4D1), after five to seven weeks of nivolumab. Every trial patient had relapsed after autologous stem cell transplantation, and cohorts A, B and C differed in prior brentuximab vedotin exposure. The library was produced with the immunoSEQ multiplex PCR assay. TCRdb stores this immuneACCESS table with in-frame sequences only. Part of the clones is absent; in the studies checked, under half of the shortfall reflects unresolved V genes, and no reason is known for the rest. The sample profile shows 90,000 to 100,000 clones; over 75% of them were found once. The ten largest clones represent roughly 10% of the sample. This specimen consisted of peripheral blood mononuclear cells (PBMCs), obtained before the fourth cycle of nivolumab. The source is a human donor with classical Hodgkin lymphoma.

This clone has just a few counts. The CDR3 region is CTGPAGTGDSPLHF. The CDR3, as DNA: TGCACCGGACCAGCCGGGACAGGGGATTCACCCCTCCACTTT. The chain couples TRBV29-1 to TRBJ1-6; the match to TRBD1 covers 10 bases. The CDR3 has 14 residues. The germline V gene has CDR1 SQVTM and CDR2 ANQGSEA.

The chain joins TRBV2 to TRBJ1-1, with D possibly matching TRBD1 (5 bases). Trimming shortened V by 4 bases and J by 3 bases, and 21 bases separated the two germline ends. Germline V gene lookup returns CDR1 SNHLY and CDR2 FYNNEI. The CDR3 totals 17 residues. In DNA, the CDR3 is TGTGCCAGCAGTGGACCCCCCGCTCAAGGGGATGACACTGAAGCTTTCTTT. Its translation is CASSGPPAQGDDTEAFF.

This clone was seen only a few times. J is TRBJ1-5 and V is TRBV7-2, with TRBD1 matching 7 bases. V gave up 5 bases and J gave up 6 bases; unmatched junction bases: 4. The germline gives CDR1 SGHTA, CDR2 FQGNSA. The CDR3 is 13 residues long. This CDR3 reads CASSPRGSQPQHF. CDR3 bases: TGTGCCAGCAGCCCCAGGGGGAGTCAGCCCCAGCATTTT.

V gene TRBV9 combines with J gene TRBJ1-3, with D perhaps matching TRBD1 (5 bases). The length of the CDR3 is 14 residues. The germline V gene has CDR1 SGDLS and CDR2 YYNGEE. V lost 5 bases to trimming and J lost 9 bases, with 18 bases between them. The DNA for the CDR3 is TGTGCCAGCAGTCCCAGCCCCGACAGAGGCACCATATATTTT. It yields the protein CASSPSPDRGTIYF.

The rearrangement joins TRBV7-9 to TRBJ2-1; 11 nucleotides agree with TRBD2. Unmatched junction bases numbered 9, after V lost 4 bases and J lost 10 bases. The germline gives CDR1 SEHNR, CDR2 FQNEAQ (reference sequence). The CDR3 runs 15 residues. The CDR3 loop reads CASSSGLAGQQEQFF. The CDR3 DNA sequence: TGTGCCAGCAGCTCCGGACTAGCGGGTCAGCAGGAGCAGTTCTTC.

This chain uses TRBV15 with TRBJ2-2; 9 positions match TRBD1. J was trimmed by 4 bases and V by 3 bases; bases with no gene match: 3. Germline V CDR1 and CDR2: LNHNV, YYDKDF (reference sequence). This CDR3 is built from 15 residues. The CDR3 DNA reads as TGTGCCACCAGCAGGACAGGGGGTTTCACCGGGGAGCTGTTTTTT. Translation gives CATSRTGGFTGELFF.

This chain links TRBV10-3 with TRBJ1-1; TRBD1 matches at 7 bases. V lost 5 bases, J lost 8 bases, and 5 bases stayed unmatched. Per the germline V gene, CDR1 is ENHRY and CDR2 is SYGVKD. The CDR3 has 12 amino acids. CDR3 in DNA: TGTGCCATCAGTTTGGGACAGATAGAAGCTTTCTTT. Residues: CAISLGQIEAFF.

This clone appeared once. V gene TRBV7-2 combines with J gene TRBJ1-3; D not certain. The germline V gene has CDR1 SGHTA and CDR2 FQGNSA. Trimming removed 1 base at V and 0 bases at J, with 4 bases between. The CDR3 is made up of 14 amino acids. The CDR3 loop reads CASSLVRSGNTIYF. The CDR3 DNA follows: TGTGCCAGCAGCTTAGTCCGCTCTGGAAACACCATATATTTT.

This chain uses TRBV30 with TRBJ2-7, with a possible D match to TRBD1 (6 bases). Trimming shortened V by 2 bases and J by 6 bases, and 17 bases separated the two germline ends. Germline-derived CDR1 and CDR2 are GTSNPN and SVGIG (reference sequence). This CDR3 is built from 14 residues. CDR3 nucleotides: TGTGCCTGGAGTACTACAGGGTCTTTGGCCGAGCAGTACTTC. It is translated as CAWSTTGSLAEQYF. Full variable domain (remainder filled in from reference TRBV30 and TRBJ2-7): SQTIHQWPATLVQPVGSPLSLECTVEGTSNPNLYWYRQAAGRGLQLLFYSVGIGQISSEVPQNLSASRPQDRQFILSSKKLLLSDSGFYLCAWSTTGSLAEQYFGPGTRLTVT.

Concerning this clone itself: A single base separates this from a much larger clone, so it may be a read error. The same CDR3 also results from other DNA sequences found in this sample. This chain connects TRBV27 to TRBJ1-5, with D tentatively TRBD1 (6 bases). This CDR3 has 16 amino acids. Germline CDR1 MNHEY, CDR2 SMNVEV (reference sequence). Trimming left V 2 bases short and J 2 bases short, with 13 bases between. This CDR3 reads CASSLRGAGGNQPQHF. DNA for the CDR3: TGTGCCAGCAGTTTAAGGGGGGCCGGCGGCAATCAGCCCCAGCATTTT.

The chain joins TRBV2 to TRBJ2-1; TRBD2 agrees at 8 bases. The germline V gene encodes CDR1 SNHLY and CDR2 FYNNEI. The junction had 6 bases not matched to a gene; V was cut back by 4 bases and J by 4 bases. This CDR3 region has 15 residues. The CDR3 spells CASSVQSGGYNEQFF. The CDR3 nucleotides are TGTGCCAGCAGTGTTCAGAGCGGGGGTTACAATGAGCAGTTCTTC.

The rearrangement links TRBV25-1 to TRBJ2-5, with a tentative D call TRBD1 (5 bases). The CDR3 contains 14 residues. The V gene lost 2 bases and the J gene lost 5 bases, with 12 bases spanning the gap. Germline CDR1 and CDR2: MGHDK and SYGVNS. This CDR3 reads CASSEGERGETQYF. The CDR3 DNA reads as TGTGCCAGCAGTGAAGGGGAAAGGGGTGAGACCCAGTACTTC.

The genes are TRBV11-3 and TRBJ2-5; D is unclear. The CDR3 has 13 residues. Trimming left V 2 bases short and J 1 base short, with 5 bases between. CDR1 and CDR2 (germline): SGHNT, YENEEA. CDR3 loop: CASSLRSQETQYF. The CDR3 bases are TGTGCCAGCAGCTTACGGAGCCAAGAGACCCAGTACTTC.